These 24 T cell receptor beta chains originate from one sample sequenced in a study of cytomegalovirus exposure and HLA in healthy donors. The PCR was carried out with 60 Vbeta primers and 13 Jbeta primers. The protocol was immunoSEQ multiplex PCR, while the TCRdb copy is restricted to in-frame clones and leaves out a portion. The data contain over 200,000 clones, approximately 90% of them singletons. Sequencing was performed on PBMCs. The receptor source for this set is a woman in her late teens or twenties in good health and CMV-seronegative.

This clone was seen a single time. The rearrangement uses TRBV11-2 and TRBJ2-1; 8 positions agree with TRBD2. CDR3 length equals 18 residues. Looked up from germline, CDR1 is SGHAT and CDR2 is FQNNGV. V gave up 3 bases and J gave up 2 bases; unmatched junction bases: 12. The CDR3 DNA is TGTGCCAGCAGCTTTTTCCCTGAGCGGGAGAGAACCTACAATGAGCAGTTCTTC. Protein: CASSFFPERERTYNEQFF.

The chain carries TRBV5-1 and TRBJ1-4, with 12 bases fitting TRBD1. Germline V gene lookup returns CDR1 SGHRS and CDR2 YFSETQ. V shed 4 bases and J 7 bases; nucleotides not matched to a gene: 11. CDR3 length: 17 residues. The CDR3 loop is CASSGSRDRGRVEKLFF. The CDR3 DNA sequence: TGCGCCAGCAGCGGGTCCCGGGACAGGGGGCGCGTTGAAAAACTGTTTTTT.

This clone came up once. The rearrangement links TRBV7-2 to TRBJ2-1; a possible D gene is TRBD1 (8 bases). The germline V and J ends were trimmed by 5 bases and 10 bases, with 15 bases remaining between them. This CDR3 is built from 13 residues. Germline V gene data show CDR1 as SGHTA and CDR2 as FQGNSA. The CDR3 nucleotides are TGTGCCAGCAGCCTACAGGGGGGGTGGGAGCAGTTCTTC. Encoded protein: CASSLQGGWEQFF.

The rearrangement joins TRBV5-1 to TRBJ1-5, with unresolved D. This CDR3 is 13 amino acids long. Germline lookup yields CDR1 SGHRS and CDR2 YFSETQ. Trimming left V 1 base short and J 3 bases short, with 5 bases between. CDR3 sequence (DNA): TGCGCCAGCAGCTTGTACATCAATCAGCCCCAGCATTTT. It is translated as CASSLYINQPQHF.

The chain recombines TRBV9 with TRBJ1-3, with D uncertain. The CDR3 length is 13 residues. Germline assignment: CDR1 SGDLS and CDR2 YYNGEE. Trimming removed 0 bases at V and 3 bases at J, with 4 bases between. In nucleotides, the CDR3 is TGTGCCAGCAGCGTAGCGGGTGGAAACACCATATATTTT. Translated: CASSVAGGNTIYF.

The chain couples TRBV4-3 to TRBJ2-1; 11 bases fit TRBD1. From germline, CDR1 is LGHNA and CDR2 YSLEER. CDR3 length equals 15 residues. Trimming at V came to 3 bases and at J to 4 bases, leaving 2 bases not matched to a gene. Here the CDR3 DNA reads TGCGCCAGCAGCCAGGGACAGGGGGTGTACAATGAGCAGTTCTTC. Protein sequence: CASSQGQGVYNEQFF.

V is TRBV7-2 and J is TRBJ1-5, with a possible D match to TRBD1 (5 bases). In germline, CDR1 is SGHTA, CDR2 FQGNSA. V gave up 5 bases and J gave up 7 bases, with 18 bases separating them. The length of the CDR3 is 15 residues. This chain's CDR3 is CASSGANQGGQPQHF. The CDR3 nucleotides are TGTGCCAGCAGCGGGGCCAATCAGGGAGGACAGCCCCAGCATTTT.

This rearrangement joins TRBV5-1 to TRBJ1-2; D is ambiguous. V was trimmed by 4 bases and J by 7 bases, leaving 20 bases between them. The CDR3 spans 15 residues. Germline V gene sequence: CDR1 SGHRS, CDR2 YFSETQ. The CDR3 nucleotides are TGCGCCAGCAGCGTATTTCGGGATCTATCGGGTGGCTACACCTTC. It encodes CASSVFRDLSGGYTF.

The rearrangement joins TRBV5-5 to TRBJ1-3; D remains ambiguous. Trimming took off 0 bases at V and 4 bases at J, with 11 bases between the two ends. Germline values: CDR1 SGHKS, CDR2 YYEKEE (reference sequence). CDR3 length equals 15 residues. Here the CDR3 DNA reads TGTGCCAGCAGCTTGGAGCGGTTGACGGGAAACACCATATATTTT. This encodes CASSLERLTGNTIYF.

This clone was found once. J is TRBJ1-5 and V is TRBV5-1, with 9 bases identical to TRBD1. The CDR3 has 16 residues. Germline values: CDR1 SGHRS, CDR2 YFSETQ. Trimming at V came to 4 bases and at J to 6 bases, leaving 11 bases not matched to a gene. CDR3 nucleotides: TGCGCCAGCAGCCCCGGGACAGGGAATTCAGGTCAGCCCCAGCATTTT. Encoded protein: CASSPGTGNSGQPQHF.

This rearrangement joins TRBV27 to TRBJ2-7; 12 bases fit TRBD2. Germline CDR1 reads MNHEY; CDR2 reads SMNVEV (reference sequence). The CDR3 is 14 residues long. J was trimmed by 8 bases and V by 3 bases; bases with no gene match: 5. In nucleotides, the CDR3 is TGTGCCAGCAGTTTCCTAGCGGGGGGGCGCAAGCAGTACTTC. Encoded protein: CASSFLAGGRKQYF.

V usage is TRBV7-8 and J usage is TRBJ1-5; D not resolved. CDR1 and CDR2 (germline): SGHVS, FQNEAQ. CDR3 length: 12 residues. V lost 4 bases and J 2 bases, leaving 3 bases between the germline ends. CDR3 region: CASSSGNQPQHF. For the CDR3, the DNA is TGTGCCAGCAGCTCCGGCAATCAGCCCCAGCATTTT.

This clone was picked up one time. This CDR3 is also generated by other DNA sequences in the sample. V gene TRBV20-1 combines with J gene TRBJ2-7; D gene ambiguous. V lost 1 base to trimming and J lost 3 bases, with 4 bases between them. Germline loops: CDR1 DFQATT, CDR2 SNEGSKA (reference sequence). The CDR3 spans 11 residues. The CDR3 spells CSARAGYEQYF. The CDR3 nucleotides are TGCAGTGCTAGAGCCGGCTACGAGCAGTACTTC.

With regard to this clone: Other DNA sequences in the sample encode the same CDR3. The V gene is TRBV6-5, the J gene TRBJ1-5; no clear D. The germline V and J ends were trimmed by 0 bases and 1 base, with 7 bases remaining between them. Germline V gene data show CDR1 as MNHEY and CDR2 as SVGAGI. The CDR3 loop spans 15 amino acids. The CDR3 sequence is CASSYSLRSNQPQHF. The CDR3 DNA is TGTGCCAGCAGTTACTCATTGCGGAGCAATCAGCCCCAGCATTTT.

DNA for the CDR3: TGTGCCAGCAGCTTAGTGGCGGGTGGCGCCGGGGCCAACGTCCTGACTTTC. Translation gives CASSLVAGGAGANVLTF. This rearrangement joins TRBV7-8 to TRBJ2-6; D may be TRBD2 (5 bases). The CDR3 is made up of 17 amino acids. Germline-derived CDR1 and CDR2 are SGHVS and FQNEAQ. V was clipped by 1 base and J by 4 bases, with 14 bases between them.

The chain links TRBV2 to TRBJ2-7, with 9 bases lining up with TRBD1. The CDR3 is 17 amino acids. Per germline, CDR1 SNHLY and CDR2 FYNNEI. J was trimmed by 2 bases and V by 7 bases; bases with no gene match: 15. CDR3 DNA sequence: TGTGCCAGCAAGAGAACAGTGGGGACAGGGACGACCTACGAGCAGTACTTC. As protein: CASKRTVGTGTTYEQYF.

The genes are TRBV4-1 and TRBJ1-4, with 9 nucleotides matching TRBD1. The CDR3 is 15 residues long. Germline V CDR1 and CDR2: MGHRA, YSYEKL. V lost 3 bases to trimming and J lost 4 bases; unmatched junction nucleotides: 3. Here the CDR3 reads CASSQGQGYNEKLFF. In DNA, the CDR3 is TGCGCCAGCAGCCAGGGACAGGGCTATAATGAAAAACTGTTTTTT.

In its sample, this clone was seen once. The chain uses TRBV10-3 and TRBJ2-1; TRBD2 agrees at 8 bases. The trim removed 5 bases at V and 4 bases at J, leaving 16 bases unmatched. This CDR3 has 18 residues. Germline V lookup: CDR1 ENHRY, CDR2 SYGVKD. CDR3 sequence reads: CAISPRPGGGSGYNEQFF. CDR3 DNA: TGTGCCATCAGTCCTCGACCGGGCGGGGGGTCGGGATACAATGAGCAGTTCTTC.

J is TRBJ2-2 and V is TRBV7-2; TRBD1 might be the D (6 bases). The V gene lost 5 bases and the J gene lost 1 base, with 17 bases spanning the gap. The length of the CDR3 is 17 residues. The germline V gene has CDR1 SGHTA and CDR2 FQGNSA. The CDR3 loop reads CASSLTGTPMNTGELFF. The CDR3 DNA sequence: TGTGCCAGCAGCCTGACGGGGACACCGATGAACACCGGGGAGCTGTTTTTT.

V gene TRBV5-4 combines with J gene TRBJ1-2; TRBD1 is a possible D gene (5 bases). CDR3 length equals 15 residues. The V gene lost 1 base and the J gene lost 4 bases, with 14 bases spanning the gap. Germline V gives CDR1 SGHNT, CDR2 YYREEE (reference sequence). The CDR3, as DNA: TGTGCCAGCAGCTTGTTTGGGGTTAGGGGCTATGGCTACACCTTC. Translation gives CASSLFGVRGYGYTF.

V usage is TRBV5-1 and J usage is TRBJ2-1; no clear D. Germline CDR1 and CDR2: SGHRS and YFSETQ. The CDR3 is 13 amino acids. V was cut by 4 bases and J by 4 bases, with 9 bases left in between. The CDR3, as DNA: TGCGCCAGCAGCCTGGTAGAGTACAATGAGCAGTTCTTC. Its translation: CASSLVEYNEQFF.

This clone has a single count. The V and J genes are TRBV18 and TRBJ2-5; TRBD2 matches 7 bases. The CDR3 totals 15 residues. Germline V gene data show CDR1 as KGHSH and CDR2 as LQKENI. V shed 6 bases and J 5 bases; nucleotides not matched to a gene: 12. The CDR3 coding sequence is TGTGCCAGCTCCCCCACCATAACCGGGGGGGAGACCCAGTACTTC. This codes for CASSPTITGGETQYF.

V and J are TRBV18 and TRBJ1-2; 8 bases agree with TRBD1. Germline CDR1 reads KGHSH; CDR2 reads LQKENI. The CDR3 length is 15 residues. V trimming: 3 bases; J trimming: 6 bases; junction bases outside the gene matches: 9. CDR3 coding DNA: TGTGCCAGCTCACCCGGACAGGGTGTCGGGAATGGCTACACCTTC. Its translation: CASSPGQGVGNGYTF. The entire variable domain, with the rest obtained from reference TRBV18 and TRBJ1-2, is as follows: NAGVMQNPRHLVRRRGQEARLRCSPMKGHSHVYWYRQLPEEGLKFMVYLQKENIIDESGMPKERFSAEFPKEGPSILRIQQVVRGDSAAYFCASSPGQGVGNGYTFGSGTRLTVV.

CDR3 DNA: TGCGCCAGCAGCTCTGCCGGGACTACCTACGAGCAGTACTTC. It codes for CASSSAGTTYEQYF. The V and J genes are TRBV5-1 and TRBJ2-5; 7 bases map to TRBD2. The end of the DNA aligns better with TRBJ2-7, so the J call may be wrong. The CDR3 covers 14 residues. The V gene's germline CDR1 is SGHRS and CDR2 YFSETQ.